This note documents a single T cell receptor (beta chain) sequence. Antigen specificity is unknown. This sample is part of a study of OX40 agonist ivuxolimab in advanced cancers. Across the whole study: Ivuxolimab was administered intravenously to patients at 0.01 to 10 mg/kg every 2 weeks. Patients receiving dose escalation had hepatocellular carcinoma, melanoma, renal cell or head and neck cancer.

The CDR3 consists of 13 residues. Between the trimmed V and J ends, which lost 0 bases and 4 bases, there was a span of 7 bases. CDR1 is SGHDT and CDR2 is YYEEEE in the germline V gene. Using immunoSEQ multiplex PCR, the repertoire was profiled, and TCRdb retains in-frame clones only, with some absent. The table shows around 24,000 clones, with approximately 80% occurring only once. General study results and limits: Clonal expansion in partial responders at 0.1-3.0 mg/kg ranked among the lowest.

The V call is TRBV5-6, the J call TRBJ2-5, with D tentatively TRBD1 or TRBD2 (5 bases each). Sequencing was performed on CD4+ or CD8+ T cells sorted from blood, taken in a trial of the OX40 agonist ivuxolimab. The sequence was collected from an adult with an advanced solid tumor such as melanoma, head and neck, liver or kidney cancer. The DNA for the CDR3 is TGTGCCAGCAGCTTGGAGGGGAGAGAGACCCAGTACTTC. It encodes CASSLEGRETQYF.